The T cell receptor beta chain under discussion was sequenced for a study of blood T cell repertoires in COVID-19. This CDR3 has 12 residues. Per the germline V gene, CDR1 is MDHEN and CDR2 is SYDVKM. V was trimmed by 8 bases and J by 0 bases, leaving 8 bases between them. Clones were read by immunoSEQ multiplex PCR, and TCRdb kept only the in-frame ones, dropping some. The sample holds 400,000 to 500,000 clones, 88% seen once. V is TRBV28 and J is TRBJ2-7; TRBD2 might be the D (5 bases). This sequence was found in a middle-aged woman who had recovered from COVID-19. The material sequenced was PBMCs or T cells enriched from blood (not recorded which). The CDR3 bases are TGTGCCAGCTTAGGACTCTCCTACGAGCAGTACTTC. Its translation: CASLGLSYEQYF.